These T cell receptor beta chains were read from a single sample in a study of blood T cell repertoires in COVID-19. The repertoire was sequenced with immunoSEQ multiplex PCR; TCRdb's copy has only in-frame clones and lacks some. Altogether around 140,000 clones are present, roughly three quarters being singletons, with the ten largest covering about 1.9%. Sequences were obtained from peripheral blood. All receptors derive from a woman aged 55-70 years with acute or convalescent COVID-19. The CDR3 runs from the conserved cysteine through the conserved F or W. A D gene is named only where the DNA matches it firmly. Size tells how often a clone was seen (once, few, many) or the class of an expanded clone, and some rows leave it out.

V: TRBV10-3
length: 16
size: NA
J: TRBJ1-2
D: NA
DNA: TGTGCCATCAGTCGTTCAGGGGTGGGGACTAACTATGGCTACACCTTC
CDR3: CAISRSGVGTNYGYTF

V: TRBV18
length: 16
size: NA
J: TRBJ2-1
D: TRBD1
DNA: TGTGCCAGCTCCGGACCCCCGGGACAGGGGTACAATGAGCAGTTCTTC
CDR3: CASSGPPGQGYNEQFF

V: TRBV18
length: 14
size: NA
J: TRBJ1-6
D: NA
DNA: TGTGCCAGCTCACCCCAGGTTGCCAATTCACCCCTCCACTTT
CDR3: CASSPQVANSPLHF

V: TRBV7-8
length: 15
size: NA
J: TRBJ1-1
D: TRBD1
DNA: TGTGCCAGCAACCCGAGGACAGGGGAGGGCACTGAAGCTTTCTTT
CDR3: CASNPRTGEGTEAFF

V: TRBV6-5
length: 15
size: NA
J: TRBJ1-3
D: TRBD1
DNA: TGTGCCAGCAGATTGGGGACAGGGGTCCGGAACACCATATATTTT
CDR3: CASRLGTGVRNTIYF

V: TRBV19
length: 15
size: NA
J: TRBJ2-5
D: TRBD2
DNA: TGTGCCAGTAGTACCCGTAGCGGGGGGAAGGAGACCCAGTACTTC
CDR3: CASSTRSGGKETQYF

V: TRBV30
length: 12
size: NA
J: TRBJ2-2
D: NA
DNA: TGTGCCTGGGAACAGGTCCCCGGGGAGCTGTTTTTT
CDR3: CAWEQVPGELFF

V: TRBV15
length: 15
size: NA
J: TRBJ1-2
D: NA
DNA: TGTGCCACCAGCAGCTACGGGGGAGCTAACTATGGCTACACCTTC
CDR3: CATSSYGGANYGYTF

V: TRBV5-1
length: 13
size: NA
J: TRBJ2-2
D: NA
DNA: TGCGCCAGCAGCTTGACTAATACCGGGGAGCTGTTTTTT
CDR3: CASSLTNTGELFF

V: TRBV3-1/TRBV3-2
length: 11
size: NA
J: TRBJ1-2
D: NA
DNA: TGTGCCAGCGGGACTGGCTATGGCTACACCTTC
CDR3: CASGTGYGYTF

V: TRBV6-5
length: 12
size: NA
J: TRBJ2-7
D: TRBD1
DNA: TGTGCCAGCAGTAGACAGGGCTACGAGCAGTACTTC
CDR3: CASSRQGYEQYF

V: TRBV28
length: 15
size: few
J: TRBJ1-5
D: TRBD1
DNA: TGTGCCAGTAAGACAGGGGGTGGGGGCAATCAGCCCCAGCATTTT
CDR3: CASKTGGGGNQPQHF

V: TRBV2
length: 14
size: NA
J: TRBJ2-1
D: TRBD2
DNA: TGTGCCAGCCAAGGGGGACTAGCGTACAATGAGCAGTTCTTC
CDR3: CASQGGLAYNEQFF

V: TRBV21-1
length: 14
size: few
J: TRBJ1-5
D: NA
DNA: TGTGCCAGCAGCAAAGGGCGGGCATATCAGCCCCAGCATTTT
CDR3: CASSKGRAYQPQHF

V: TRBV19
length: 12
size: NA
J: TRBJ1-1
D: NA
DNA: TGTGCCAGTAGTATAGGCGGAGGCGAAGCTTTCTTT
CDR3: CASSIGGGEAFF

V: TRBV27
length: 19
size: NA
J: TRBJ1-5
D: TRBD1
DNA: TGTGCCAGCAGTTCGCTCAAGGCAGGGGGCGCGGATAGGAGGCAGCCCCAGCATTTT
CDR3: CASSSLKAGGADRRQPQHF

V: TRBV5-4
length: 15
size: NA
J: TRBJ1-2
D: NA
DNA: TGTGCCAGCAGCTTGTGGGGCCCGACTAACTATGGCTACACCTTC
CDR3: CASSLWGPTNYGYTF

V: TRBV5-1
length: 16
size: NA
J: TRBJ2-2
D: TRBD1
DNA: TGCGCCAGCAGCTTGAATGGACAGGCGAACACCGGGGAGCTGTTTTTT
CDR3: CASSLNGQANTGELFF

V: TRBV14
length: 15
size: once
J: TRBJ2-1
D: TRBD1
DNA: TGTGCCAGCAGCCAAAGGACAGGGGGCTACAATGAGCAGTTCTTC
CDR3: CASSQRTGGYNEQFF

V: TRBV6-5
length: 12
size: once
J: TRBJ2-7
D: NA
DNA: TGTGCCAGCAGCCGCAGTCCCTACGAGCAGTACTTC
CDR3: CASSRSPYEQYF

V: TRBV27
length: 14
size: NA
J: TRBJ1-2
D: TRBD1
DNA: TGTGCCAGCAGTTTAGCCAGGGGGAACTATGGCTACACCTTC
CDR3: CASSLARGNYGYTF

V: TRBV7-6
length: 16
size: NA
J: TRBJ2-7
D: NA
DNA: TGTGCCAGCAGCTTAGGATGGTCAGGTGCCTCCTACGAGCAGTACTTC
CDR3: CASSLGWSGASYEQYF

V: TRBV5-1
length: 18
size: NA
J: TRBJ2-2
D: TRBD2
DNA: TGCGCCAGCAGCTTGAGGCTAGCGGGAGTCGGAAGGGGCGGGGAGCTGTTTTTT
CDR3: CASSLRLAGVGRGGELFF

V: TRBV29-1
length: 11
size: NA
J: TRBJ2-3
D: NA
DNA: TGCAGCGTTGAAAGGGGAGGTCGGGGGTATTTT
CDR3: CSVERGGRGYF

V: TRBV2
length: 14
size: NA
J: TRBJ2-4
D: TRBD1
DNA: TGTGCCAGCAGTTCCCGGACAGGGTTGAACATTCAGTACTTC
CDR3: CASSSRTGLNIQYF

V: TRBV14
length: 13
size: many
J: TRBJ1-6
D: NA
DNA: TGTGCCAGCAGTGCTTTGTCAGGCTCACCCCTCCACTTT
CDR3: CASSALSGSPLHF

V: TRBV4-2
length: 14
size: NA
J: TRBJ1-1
D: TRBD1
DNA: TGTGCCAGCAGCCAGCAGGGGGGAGTGGTTGAAGCTTTCTTT
CDR3: CASSQQGGVVEAFF

V: TRBV7-8
length: 15
size: once
J: TRBJ2-5
D: TRBD2
DNA: TGTGCCAGCAGCCCCCCCCGGACTAGCGGGGAGACCCAGTACTTC
CDR3: CASSPPRTSGETQYF

V: TRBV5-8
length: 14
size: NA
J: TRBJ1-4
D: NA
DNA: TGTGCCAGCAGCTTGAGGTCCAAGGGGGAAAAACTGTTTTTT
CDR3: CASSLRSKGEKLFF

V: TRBV3-1/TRBV3-2
length: 14
size: NA
J: TRBJ2-7
D: TRBD1
DNA: TGTGCCAGCAGCCAAGGGACAGGCCTCTACGAGCAGTACTTC
CDR3: CASSQGTGLYEQYF

V: TRBV7-6
length: 18
size: NA
J: TRBJ2-3
D: TRBD2
DNA: TGTGCCAGCAGCTCGCCCCCTGGGACTACCCCCGGTCGGGGTACGCAGTATTTT
CDR3: CASSSPPGTTPGRGTQYF

V: TRBV5-4
length: 14
size: NA
J: TRBJ2-7
D: NA
DNA: TGTGCCAGCAGCTTAGGAAGAACTAGTTACGAGCAGTACTTC
CDR3: CASSLGRTSYEQYF

V: TRBV7-3
length: 15
size: NA
J: TRBJ2-2
D: NA
DNA: TGTGCCAGCAGCCCCCAGGGGGGCCACACCGGGGAGCTGTTTTTT
CDR3: CASSPQGGHTGELFF

V: TRBV7-2
length: 12
size: NA
J: TRBJ2-5
D: NA
DNA: TGTGCCACCAGCAGGGCGGGTGGGACCCAGTACTTC
CDR3: CATSRAGGTQYF

V: TRBV27
length: 16
size: few
J: TRBJ1-2
D: TRBD1
DNA: TGTGCCAGCAGTAAGAGCCGGGACAGGGTCCTAGGGGGCTACACCTTC
CDR3: CASSKSRDRVLGGYTF

V: TRBV29-1
length: 13
size: NA
J: TRBJ2-1
D: NA
DNA: TGCAGCGTTGGAATCCTACGGGGCAATGAGCAGTTCTTC
CDR3: CSVGILRGNEQFF

V: TRBV10-1
length: 14
size: NA
J: TRBJ2-7
D: NA
DNA: TGCGCCAGCAGTGAATCAGGGGATAACTACGAGCAGTACTTC
CDR3: CASSESGDNYEQYF

V: TRBV28
length: 16
size: NA
J: TRBJ1-4
D: TRBD1
DNA: TGTGCCAGCAAGAGTGGACGACAGGGGACTAATGAAAAACTGTTTTTT
CDR3: CASKSGRQGTNEKLFF

V: TRBV10-2
length: 14
size: few
J: TRBJ2-1
D: TRBD1
DNA: TGCGCCAGCAGGGACAGGGGGACAGGCAATGAGCAGTTCTTC
CDR3: CASRDRGTGNEQFF

V: TRBV15
length: 15
size: NA
J: TRBJ2-3
D: TRBD1
DNA: TGTGCCACCAGCAGCGACAGGGAAGGCACAGATACGCAGTATTTT
CDR3: CATSSDREGTDTQYF

V: TRBV19
length: 16
size: NA
J: TRBJ2-2
D: TRBD2
DNA: TGTGCCAGTAGTTTCGGACTAGCGGGAGGGTACGGGGAGCTGTTTTTT
CDR3: CASSFGLAGGYGELFF

V: TRBV9
length: 14
size: NA
J: TRBJ2-2
D: NA
DNA: TGTGCCAGCAGCGTAGCGAGAGGCACCGGGGAGCTGTTTTTT
CDR3: CASSVARGTGELFF

V: TRBV7-9
length: 13
size: NA
J: TRBJ1-2
D: NA
DNA: TGTGCCAGCAGCTTAAACAGGGATTATGGCTACACCTTC
CDR3: CASSLNRDYGYTF

V: TRBV11-2
length: 12
size: NA
J: TRBJ2-1
D: NA
DNA: TGTGCCAGCAGGTGGGCAGGCAATGAGCAGTTCTTC
CDR3: CASRWAGNEQFF

V: TRBV28
length: 15
size: few
J: TRBJ1-5
D: NA
DNA: TGTGCCAGCAGTTTAGGCGGCGTTTACAATCAGCCCCAGCATTTT
CDR3: CASSLGGVYNQPQHF

V: TRBV28
length: 13
size: NA
J: TRBJ1-1
D: TRBD1
DNA: TGTGCCAGCCCCGGGACAGGTAACACTGAAGCTTTCTTT
CDR3: CASPGTGNTEAFF

V: TRBV14
length: 20
size: NA
J: TRBJ2-7
D: TRBD2
DNA: TGTGCCAGCAGCCAAGGGGGAACTAGCGGGAGGGCCATGGGGACCTACGAGCAGTACTTC
CDR3: CASSQGGTSGRAMGTYEQYF